This T cell receptor beta chain originates from a study of blood T cell repertoires in COVID-19. Overall study context: Acute and convalescent COVID-19 specimens originated in the United States, Italy and Spain. PBMCs, B-cell-depleted T cells, or T cells provided the cDNA or gDNA that made up the material.

This clone turned up a few times. In the authors' methods: Scientists estimated how many nucleated cells there were by amplifying reference gene primers. Some clones are missing from TCRdb's copy, which holds only in-frame ones; the method was immunoSEQ multiplex PCR. The D gene and trimming were derived from the DNA, and the V and J assignments and clone size from that table. The table records about 200,000 clones, around 80% of them present only once. V lost 0 bases to trimming and J lost 1 base, with 9 bases between them. Germline V gene data show CDR1 as MNHEY and CDR2 as SVGAGI. The CDR3 spans 16 residues.

The chain employs TRBV6-5 and TRBJ2-2; D gene ambiguous. The TCR sequence derives from a woman in her 70s with acute or convalescent COVID-19. The source material was peripheral blood. The CDR3 DNA sequence: TGTGCCAGCAGTTACTCGATAACAGTGAACACCGGGGAGCTGTTTTTT. Translated, it gives CASSYSITVNTGELFF.